These T cell receptor beta chains were read from a single sample in a study of T cell responses to AZD1222 COVID-19 vaccine. Data came from immunoSEQ multiplex PCR; TCRdb stores just in-frame clones and leaves some out. The sample has some 120,000 clones; 70% to 90% are singletons. The sample consisted of peripheral blood, taken on day 0 of AZD1222 vaccination. The receptors come from an adult in good health. The CDR3 runs from the conserved cysteine through the conserved F or W. Fields, in order: clone size, V gene, J gene, D gene, CDR3 protein, CDR3 DNA. D genes are given only for firm matches. Clone size, where shown, is once, few, many, or a class for clones that have expanded.

clone_size: NA
v_call: TRBV20-1
j_call: TRBJ1-4
d_call: NA
cdr3_aa: CSASGREEAEKLFF
cdr3_nt: TGCAGTGCTAGTGGTAGGGAGGAGGCTGAAAAACTGTTTTTT

clone_size: once
v_call: TRBV3-1/TRBV3-2
j_call: TRBJ2-1
d_call: NA
cdr3_aa: CASSRQGGSYNEQFF
cdr3_nt: TGTGCCAGCAGCCGACAGGGAGGCTCCTACAATGAGCAGTTCTTC

clone_size: NA
v_call: TRBV18
j_call: TRBJ2-6
d_call: NA
cdr3_aa: CASSQEPGANVLTF
cdr3_nt: TGTGCCAGCTCACAAGAACCCGGGGCCAACGTCCTGACTTTC

clone_size: once
v_call: TRBV7-2
j_call: TRBJ2-3
d_call: TRBD2
cdr3_aa: CASSLTSGNVADTQYF
cdr3_nt: TGTGCCAGCAGCTTAACTAGCGGGAATGTGGCAGATACGCAGTATTTT

clone_size: once
v_call: TRBV5-1
j_call: TRBJ2-7
d_call: NA
cdr3_aa: CASSLGTDSYEQYF
cdr3_nt: TGCGCCAGCAGCCTAGGGACGGACTCCTACGAGCAGTACTTC

clone_size: NA
v_call: TRBV9
j_call: TRBJ2-1
d_call: NA
cdr3_aa: CASSVSIQGGSLWGLSGSDEQFF
cdr3_nt: TGTGCCAGCAGCGTCAGCATCCAGGGGGGATCATTGTGGGGACTTAGCGGGTCGGATGAGCAGTTCTTC

clone_size: NA
v_call: TRBV5-1
j_call: TRBJ1-1
d_call: NA
cdr3_aa: CASSLSWDTEAFF
cdr3_nt: TGCGCCAGCAGCTTGAGTTGGGACACTGAAGCTTTCTTT

clone_size: few
v_call: TRBV3-1/TRBV3-2
j_call: TRBJ2-3
d_call: NA
cdr3_aa: CASSQEGRKTDTQYF
cdr3_nt: TGTGCCAGCAGCCAAGAGGGGCGGAAGACAGATACGCAGTATTTT

clone_size: NA
v_call: TRBV27
j_call: TRBJ1-1
d_call: NA
cdr3_aa: CASSLTPGGTEAFF
cdr3_nt: TGTGCCAGCAGTTTAACCCCCGGGGGCACTGAAGCTTTCTTT

clone_size: NA
v_call: TRBV5-1
j_call: TRBJ2-6
d_call: TRBD1
cdr3_aa: CASSGTGLSGANVLTF
cdr3_nt: TGCGCCAGCAGCGGGACAGGGCTCTCTGGGGCCAACGTCCTGACTTTC

clone_size: NA
v_call: TRBV2
j_call: TRBJ2-7
d_call: TRBD2
cdr3_aa: CASFPSGTGGPSEQYF
cdr3_nt: TGTGCCAGCTTCCCCTCTGGGACGGGAGGGCCTAGCGAGCAGTACTTC

clone_size: once
v_call: TRBV19
j_call: TRBJ1-3
d_call: NA
cdr3_aa: CASTTGTPSSGNTIYF
cdr3_nt: TGTGCCAGTACTACCGGGACACCGAGCTCTGGAAACACCATATATTTT

clone_size: NA
v_call: TRBV25-1
j_call: TRBJ2-3
d_call: NA
cdr3_aa: CASSWDSLRDTQYF
cdr3_nt: TGTGCCAGCAGTTGGGACTCCCTCAGAGATACGCAGTATTTT

clone_size: NA
v_call: TRBV10-3
j_call: TRBJ1-1
d_call: NA
cdr3_aa: CAISSLTEAFF
cdr3_nt: TGTGCCATCAGCTCACTCACTGAAGCTTTCTTT

clone_size: NA
v_call: TRBV11-2
j_call: TRBJ1-1
d_call: NA
cdr3_aa: CASSLQALTLLANTEAFF
cdr3_nt: TGTGCCAGCAGCTTACAGGCACTGACCCTACTGGCAAACACTGAAGCTTTCTTT

clone_size: NA
v_call: TRBV18
j_call: TRBJ2-3
d_call: TRBD1
cdr3_aa: CASSPRQGTNTDTQYF
cdr3_nt: TGTGCCAGCTCACCCCGACAGGGAACAAATACAGATACGCAGTATTTT

clone_size: NA
v_call: TRBV18
j_call: TRBJ1-5
d_call: NA
cdr3_aa: CASSSDNNQPQHF
cdr3_nt: TGTGCCAGCTCCTCCGACAACAATCAGCCCCAGCATTTT

clone_size: NA
v_call: TRBV2
j_call: TRBJ2-1
d_call: NA
cdr3_aa: CASTPIDNEQFF
cdr3_nt: TGTGCCAGCACCCCGATAGACAATGAGCAGTTCTTC

clone_size: NA
v_call: TRBV27
j_call: TRBJ1-1
d_call: NA
cdr3_aa: CASSPDLNTEAFF
cdr3_nt: TGTGCCAGCAGTCCAGACCTGAACACTGAAGCTTTCTTT

clone_size: NA
v_call: TRBV24-1
j_call: TRBJ2-1
d_call: NA
cdr3_aa: CATSTGNFRNEQFF
cdr3_nt: TGTGCCACCAGTACGGGGAATTTTAGAAATGAGCAGTTCTTC

clone_size: NA
v_call: TRBV9
j_call: TRBJ1-6
d_call: NA
cdr3_aa: CASSPVGVPNSPLHF
cdr3_nt: TGTGCCAGCAGCCCCGTAGGGGTACCTAATTCACCCCTCCACTTT

clone_size: few
v_call: TRBV5-8
j_call: TRBJ1-5
d_call: TRBD1
cdr3_aa: CASRGQGGSNQPQHF
cdr3_nt: TGTGCCAGCCGAGGACAGGGCGGGAGCAATCAGCCCCAGCATTTT

clone_size: many
v_call: TRBV5-1
j_call: TRBJ1-1
d_call: TRBD1
cdr3_aa: CASSRGGGWNTEAFF
cdr3_nt: TGCGCCAGTTCTCGAGGGGGCGGATGGAACACTGAAGCTTTCTTT

clone_size: NA
v_call: TRBV3-1/TRBV3-2
j_call: TRBJ2-1
d_call: NA
cdr3_aa: CASSWSSGRYNEQFF
cdr3_nt: TGTGCCAGCAGTTGGTCCTCGGGGAGGTACAATGAGCAGTTCTTC

clone_size: NA
v_call: TRBV6-2/TRBV6-3
j_call: TRBJ1-1
d_call: NA
cdr3_aa: CASSLIPRPEAFF
cdr3_nt: TGTGCCAGCAGCCTCATTCCGCGACCGGAAGCTTTCTTT

clone_size: NA
v_call: TRBV5-8
j_call: TRBJ2-3
d_call: TRBD1
cdr3_aa: CASSLEQGFTDTQYF
cdr3_nt: TGTGCCAGCAGCTTGGAACAGGGGTTCACAGATACGCAGTATTTT

clone_size: once
v_call: TRBV5-5
j_call: TRBJ1-4
d_call: NA
cdr3_aa: CASSQYMGNEKLFF
cdr3_nt: TGTGCCAGCAGCCAATACATGGGTAATGAAAAACTGTTTTTT

clone_size: NA
v_call: TRBV5-1
j_call: TRBJ2-7
d_call: NA
cdr3_aa: CASSLDSQQYF
cdr3_nt: TGCGCCAGCAGCTTGGACAGTCAGCAGTACTTC

clone_size: once
v_call: TRBV5-6
j_call: TRBJ2-2
d_call: TRBD2
cdr3_aa: CASSLGAGEVTGELFF
cdr3_nt: TGTGCCAGCAGCTTGGGGGCGGGGGAAGTCACCGGGGAGCTGTTTTTT

clone_size: NA
v_call: TRBV11-2
j_call: TRBJ2-3
d_call: NA
cdr3_aa: CASSYSSTDTQYF
cdr3_nt: TGTGCCAGCAGCTATAGTAGCACAGATACGCAGTATTTT

clone_size: NA
v_call: TRBV28
j_call: TRBJ1-2
d_call: TRBD1
cdr3_aa: CASNPPGTANYGYTF
cdr3_nt: TGTGCCAGCAACCCCCCCGGGACAGCTAACTATGGCTACACCTTC

clone_size: once
v_call: TRBV19
j_call: TRBJ2-1
d_call: NA
cdr3_aa: CASSAPGQNNEQFF
cdr3_nt: TGTGCCAGTAGTGCCCCGGGACAAAACAATGAGCAGTTCTTC

clone_size: NA
v_call: TRBV4-2
j_call: TRBJ1-6
d_call: NA
cdr3_aa: CASSQDGGSSYNSPLHF
cdr3_nt: TGTGCCAGCAGCCAAGATGGGGGGAGCTCCTATAATTCACCCCTCCACTTT

clone_size: NA
v_call: TRBV5-5
j_call: TRBJ2-7
d_call: TRBD1
cdr3_aa: CASSHRGTGRYDEQYF
cdr3_nt: TGTGCCAGCAGCCATCGAGGGACAGGGAGGTATGACGAGCAGTACTTC

clone_size: once
v_call: TRBV7-2
j_call: TRBJ2-2
d_call: TRBD1
cdr3_aa: CASSSKGGGGGELFF
cdr3_nt: TGTGCCAGCAGCTCCAAAGGGGGCGGAGGCGGGGAGCTGTTTTTT

clone_size: NA
v_call: TRBV7-2
j_call: TRBJ1-5
d_call: NA
cdr3_aa: CASSLRSNQPQHF
cdr3_nt: TGTGCCAGCAGCTTAAGGAGCAATCAGCCCCAGCATTTT

clone_size: NA
v_call: TRBV5-1
j_call: TRBJ2-2
d_call: NA
cdr3_aa: CASSLARGGPAGELFF
cdr3_nt: TGCGCCAGCAGCTTGGCCAGGGGAGGTCCGGCCGGGGAGCTGTTTTTT

clone_size: NA
v_call: TRBV27
j_call: TRBJ1-1
d_call: NA
cdr3_aa: CASSLKGVNTEAFF
cdr3_nt: TGTGCCAGCAGTTTAAAAGGGGTGAACACTGAAGCTTTCTTT

clone_size: NA
v_call: TRBV15
j_call: TRBJ2-5
d_call: NA
cdr3_aa: CATSSVLGRTQYF
cdr3_nt: TGTGCCACCAGCAGTGTACTGGGCCGGACCCAGTACTTC

clone_size: once
v_call: TRBV7-9
j_call: TRBJ2-5
d_call: TRBD1
cdr3_aa: CASSLPGQGAGETQYF
cdr3_nt: TGTGCCAGCAGCTTACCGGGACAGGGGGCTGGAGAGACCCAGTACTTC

clone_size: NA
v_call: TRBV29-1
j_call: TRBJ1-5
d_call: TRBD1
cdr3_aa: CSVSTGDSNQPQHF
cdr3_nt: TGCAGCGTTTCGACAGGGGATAGCAATCAGCCCCAGCATTTT

clone_size: NA
v_call: TRBV5-1
j_call: TRBJ1-2
d_call: TRBD1
cdr3_aa: CASSVTGGYGYTF
cdr3_nt: TGCGCCAGCAGCGTCACAGGGGGCTATGGCTACACCTTC

clone_size: NA
v_call: TRBV19
j_call: TRBJ2-5
d_call: TRBD1
cdr3_aa: CASSIDSDRAGYQETQYF
cdr3_nt: TGTGCCAGTAGTATAGACTCAGACAGGGCCGGGTACCAAGAGACCCAGTACTTC

clone_size: NA
v_call: TRBV28
j_call: TRBJ2-5
d_call: NA
cdr3_aa: CASSPGQSQETQYF
cdr3_nt: TGTGCCAGCAGCCCCGGACAGTCACAAGAGACCCAGTACTTC

clone_size: NA
v_call: TRBV2
j_call: TRBJ1-6
d_call: TRBD1
cdr3_aa: CASSYKTGGGSPLHF
cdr3_nt: TGTGCCAGCAGTTACAAAACAGGGGGGGGTTCACCCCTCCACTTT

clone_size: NA
v_call: TRBV5-5
j_call: TRBJ2-7
d_call: NA
cdr3_aa: CASSSNPLFYEQYF
cdr3_nt: TGTGCCAGCAGCTCCAACCCCCTATTCTACGAGCAGTACTTC

clone_size: NA
v_call: TRBV7-2
j_call: TRBJ2-1
d_call: NA
cdr3_aa: CASSSDWSSYNEQFF
cdr3_nt: TGTGCCAGCAGCTCGGACTGGAGCTCCTACAATGAGCAGTTCTTC

clone_size: NA
v_call: TRBV9
j_call: TRBJ2-3
d_call: NA
cdr3_aa: CASSVGITDTQYF
cdr3_nt: TGTGCCAGCAGCGTAGGTATAACAGATACGCAGTATTTT

clone_size: few
v_call: TRBV7-2
j_call: TRBJ1-5
d_call: NA
cdr3_aa: CASSLSRDQPQHF
cdr3_nt: TGTGCCAGCAGCTTGAGCAGGGATCAGCCCCAGCATTTT

clone_size: NA
v_call: TRBV28
j_call: TRBJ2-1
d_call: NA
cdr3_aa: CASSFSLPSSYNEQFF
cdr3_nt: TGTGCCAGCAGTTTTTCCCTCCCGAGCTCCTACAATGAGCAGTTCTTC